This is a list of T cell receptor beta chains from one sample in a study of graft-versus-host responses after intestinal transplantation. The assay was immunoSEQ multiplex PCR, and TCRdb's table has in-frame clones only and misses some. The table lists about 39,000 clones, more than 80% of them singletons. The material was PBMCs, obtained 734 days after intestinal transplantation. The receptor set was obtained from a human patient who received an intestinal transplant, so some T cells may come from the graft donor. CDR3s include the opening cysteine and the closing phenylalanine or tryptophan. A D gene is named only where the DNA matches it firmly. Not all rows give a size; the values are once, few, many and, for expanded clones, a class.

-	TRBV4-1	-	TRBJ2-3	TGCGCCAGCAGCCAAGGGGACGGTACTTCAACGCAGTATTTT	CASSQGDGTSTQYF
-	TRBV9	-	TRBJ1-2	TGTGCCAGCAGCTCGGGGACCGGGTTTAACTATGGCTACACCTTC	CASSSGTGFNYGYTF
TRBD1	TRBV19	-	TRBJ1-1	TGTGCCAGTAGTCCACGCAGGACAGGGCAAGCTTTCTTT	CASSPRRTGQAFF
-	TRBV4-1	-	TRBJ1-1	TGCGCCAGCAGCCAAGGCCTTGGAGACACTGAAGCTTTCTTT	CASSQGLGDTEAFF
-	TRBV28	-	TRBJ2-5	TGTGCCAGCAGCCTAAGGGGAATCCACGAGACCCAGTACTTC	CASSLRGIHETQYF
-	TRBV28	-	TRBJ1-6	TGTGCCAGCAGTTTTCGGCCAGGGGATTCACCCCTCCACTTT	CASSFRPGDSPLHF
-	TRBV7-6	-	TRBJ2-1	TGTGCCAGCAGCCCCTCGGAATATCTATACAATGAGCAGTTCTTC	CASSPSEYLYNEQFF
-	TRBV6-5	few	TRBJ1-2	TGTGCCAGCAGTTATGGCCAGTCTTATGGCTACACCTTC	CASSYGQSYGYTF
-	TRBV6-6	-	TRBJ1-1	TGTGCCAGCAGTCAGGGTCAAACTGAAGCTTTCTTT	CASSQGQTEAFF
-	TRBV6-5	-	TRBJ1-5	TGTGCCAGCAGTTCAACAGGACCTCAGCCCCAGCATTTT	CASSSTGPQPQHF
-	TRBV4-1	-	TRBJ2-1	TGCGCCAGCAGCCAAGATCAAGCGGCGTACAATGAGCAGTTCTTC	CASSQDQAAYNEQFF
-	TRBV11-2	-	TRBJ2-7	TGTGCCAGCAGCTCATACATACGTCTTTACGAGCAGTACTTC	CASSSYIRLYEQYF
TRBD1	TRBV5-1	-	TRBJ2-7	TGCGCCAGCAGCTGGACAGGGGGATACGAGCAGTACTTC	CASSWTGGYEQYF
-	TRBV7-3	-	TRBJ2-7	TGTGCCAGCAGCTTAACCCCCGGGAAGGGCGAGCAGTACTTC	CASSLTPGKGEQYF
-	TRBV4-1	-	TRBJ1-2	TGCGCCAGCAGCCTGGGGGGCAATGGCTACACCTTC	CASSLGGNGYTF
-	TRBV7-5	-	TRBJ2-7	TGTGTCAGAAGCTTATTGCGGTGCCGAACTGGTAAATCCTACGAGCAGTACTTC	CVRSLLRCRTGKSYEQYF
TRBD2	TRBV4-1	-	TRBJ2-7	TGCGCCAGCAGCCAGGGGGTGGGGACTAGAGACGAGCAGTACTTC	CASSQGVGTRDEQYF
-	TRBV6-1	few	TRBJ1-5	TGTGCCAGCAGTGAAGGGGGGACCCTTAACAATCAGCCCCAGCATTTT	CASSEGGTLNNQPQHF
TRBD2	TRBV18	-	TRBJ2-5	TGTGCCAGCAAACCGACTAGCGGACAAGAGACCCAGTACTTC	CASKPTSGQETQYF
-	TRBV27	few	TRBJ1-1	TGTGCCAGCAGTCTACCACGGCCGAACACTGAAGCTTTCTTT	CASSLPRPNTEAFF
-	TRBV6-1	-	TRBJ1-2	TGTGCCACCCGGACGTGGAACTATGGCTACACCTTC	CATRTWNYGYTF
-	TRBV6-5	once	TRBJ2-3	TGTGCCAGCACCCTTGGGGCCTATTACACAGATACGCAGTATTTT	CASTLGAYYTDTQYF
-	TRBV10-3	-	TRBJ1-5	TGTGCCATCTCTGATAGCAATCAGCCCCAGCATTTT	CAISDSNQPQHF
TRBD1	TRBV6-5	-	TRBJ2-1	TGTGCCAGCAGTCCCGGGACAGGGGCCTACAATGAGCAGTTCTTC	CASSPGTGAYNEQFF
-	TRBV9	-	TRBJ2-1	TGTGCCAGCAGCACCCTCGGACGAAGCTCCTACAATGAGCAGTTCTTC	CASSTLGRSSYNEQFF
TRBD1	TRBV10-1	-	TRBJ2-1	TGCGCCAGCAGTCCCGGGACAGGGGTAGGTTTAAATGAGCAGTTCTTC	CASSPGTGVGLNEQFF
-	TRBV2	-	TRBJ2-2	TGTGCCAGCTTTCGGACAGTGAACACCGGGGAGCTGTTTTTT	CASFRTVNTGELFF
TRBD1	TRBV11-2	few	TRBJ2-7	TGTGCCAGCAGCCCCGACAGGGAATTTCTCTACGAGCAGTACTTC	CASSPDREFLYEQYF
-	TRBV6-5	-	TRBJ2-7	-	CASSSSSGGGYEQYF
TRBD2	TRBV7-2	-	TRBJ2-1	TGTGCCAGCAGCTTAGGAGGTTGGGGGGGACCGACAACCGATGAGCAGTTCTTC	CASSLGGWGGPTTDEQFF
-	TRBV18	-	TRBJ2-3	TGTGCCAGCTCACCCCGAATCACAGGGGATACGCAGTATTTT	CASSPRITGDTQYF
-	TRBV4-1	-	TRBJ2-1	TGCGCCAGCAGCCAAGGGTTCGCGGGGCTTCGCTCCTACAATGAGCAGTTCTTC	CASSQGFAGLRSYNEQFF
-	TRBV6-7	-	TRBJ2-2	TGTGCCACGAATCGGACTCCCACCGGGGAGCTGTTTTTT	CATNRTPTGELFF
-	TRBV10-3	-	TRBJ2-1	TGTGCCATCAGTGAGTCTGGGGAGAGTGAGCAGTTCTTC	CAISESGESEQFF
TRBD1	TRBV5-5	once	TRBJ1-1	TGTGCCAGCAGCTCACTGGACAGGGGGCTCACTGAAGCTTTCTTT	CASSSLDRGLTEAFF
-	TRBV4-2	-	TRBJ1-6	TGTGCCAGCAGCCACCCGAGGCAGGGCGGTAATTCACCCCTCCACTTT	CASSHPRQGGNSPLHF
-	TRBV28	-	TRBJ1-2	TGTGCCAGCAGTTTATCTCCGCGGCAGGGGCGCGCCACCTTC	CASSLSPRQGRATF
-	TRBV6-5	once	TRBJ2-6	TGTGCCAGCAGCCCACTCGCCTCTGGGGCCAACGTCCTGACTTTC	CASSPLASGANVLTF
-	TRBV10-1	-	TRBJ1-1	TGCGCCAGCAGTGAGTCATCCATGAACACTGAAGCTTTCTTT	CASSESSMNTEAFF
TRBD2	TRBV6-5	-	TRBJ2-1	TGTGCCAGCAGTTACGAATGGCGGGAGGGCCGGAATGAGCAGTTCTTC	CASSYEWREGRNEQFF
-	TRBV10-3	-	TRBJ2-5	TGTGCCATCAGTGAGGGGAAGACAGACCAAGAGACCCAGTACTTC	CAISEGKTDQETQYF
-	TRBV11-2	-	TRBJ2-7	TGTGCCAGCAGGCGGGCCGGGACTGGACCCTACGAGCAGTACTTC	CASRRAGTGPYEQYF
-	TRBV6-6	-	TRBJ1-2	TGTGCCAGCAGTTACTCGCGGGGGGGCTATGGCTACACCTTC	CASSYSRGGYGYTF
-	TRBV18	-	TRBJ1-3	TGTGCCAGCTCACGGGCGGAGAGCTCTGGAAACACCATATATTTT	CASSRAESSGNTIYF
-	TRBV4-1	-	TRBJ2-2	TGCGCCAGCAGCCAATACCCCAGGGGAGGGAGGGCCGGGGAGCTGTTTTTT	CASSQYPRGGRAGELFF
TRBD2	TRBV5-1	-	TRBJ2-4	TGCGCCAGCAGCTTAGGACTAGCGGGAGGGCCGGTCAAAAACATTCAGTACTTC	CASSLGLAGGPVKNIQYF